This paragraph reports one TCR beta chain. What it binds is unknown. The data belong to a study of OX40 agonist ivuxolimab in advanced cancers. On the study more broadly: Each dose-escalation patient presented with hepatocellular carcinoma, melanoma, renal cell or head and neck cancer. Males comprised around four fifths of the group, whose mean age was approximately 60 years (range roughly 20 to 85).

Repertoires were generated with immunoSEQ multiplex PCR, while TCRdb's copy carries only in-frame clones and drops some. The table includes some 94,000 clones, under 95% detected once. The CDR3 runs to 13 residues. Germline CDR1 is LNHDA and CDR2 is SQIVND (reference sequence). V gave up 7 bases and J gave up 8 bases; unmatched junction bases: 7. The study's findings and limits: Low levels of normalized T-cell clonal expansion also appeared in some nonresponders.

Sequencing used CD4+ or CD8+ T cells sorted from blood, obtained in a trial of the OX40 agonist ivuxolimab. The genes are TRBV19 and TRBJ1-1; 10 bases map to TRBD1. The source is an adult with an advanced solid tumor such as melanoma, head and neck, liver or kidney cancer. The CDR3 DNA reads as TGTGCCAGTATACCGGGACAGGGGAGCGAAGCTTTCTTT. As protein: CASIPGQGSEAFF.